A selection of T cell receptor beta chains follows, all from one sample in a study of OX40 agonist ivuxolimab in advanced cancers. The protocol was immunoSEQ multiplex PCR, while the TCRdb copy is restricted to in-frame clones and leaves out a portion. Of around 14,000 clones in the sample, around 75% are singletons; the top ten hold 30% to 45%. Sequences were derived from CD4+ or CD8+ T cells sorted from blood, sampled in a trial of the OX40 agonist ivuxolimab. Receptor source: an adult with an advanced solid tumor such as melanoma, head and neck, liver or kidney cancer. Both conserved end residues are part of each CDR3. Each record gives: J gene, D gene, clone size, V gene, CDR3 DNA, CDR3 protein. A D gene is named only where the DNA matches it firmly. The size entry is marked missing in some rows and otherwise reads once, few, many or a size class.

TRBJ2-3 NA few TRBV7-9 TGTGCCAGCAGCTCCCTAGCTGTCGGCACAGATACGCAGTATTTT CASSSLAVGTDTQYF
TRBJ2-5 NA NA TRBV7-3 TGTGCCAGCAGCTTATTGACGGGAGTCGGGGAGACCCAGTACTTC CASSLLTGVGETQYF
TRBJ1-1 TRBD1 NA TRBV11-2 TGTGCCAGCAGCTTGGGACAGGGAGGTGGTGAAGCTTTCTTT CASSLGQGGGEAFF
TRBJ2-3 TRBD2 once TRBV11-3 TGTGCCAGCAGCGTTGGACTAGCGGGAGGGCCCGGAAGCACAGATACGCAGTATTTT CASSVGLAGGPGSTDTQYF
TRBJ2-1 TRBD1 NA TRBV4-1 TGCGCCAGCGGCGAGGCAGGGGGTTTCTACAATGAGCAGTTCTTC CASGEAGGFYNEQFF
TRBJ2-1 TRBD1 NA TRBV11-2 TGTGCCAGCAGCTTAGGATCGTCGGGACAGGGAAGCTACAATGAGCAGTTCTTC CASSLGSSGQGSYNEQFF
TRBJ2-3 TRBD2 NA TRBV7-2 TGTGCCAGCAGCTTGGGCGGGAGGGGGGCAGATACGCAGTATTTT CASSLGGRGADTQYF
TRBJ2-1 NA once TRBV7-8 TGTGCCAGCAGCTTGTTGCCTTCTAGCTCCGGTGAGCAGTTCTTC CASSLLPSSSGEQFF
TRBJ2-3 TRBD2 NA TRBV7-9 TGTGCCAGCAGCTTAACGTTAGCGGGAGGGACAGATACGCAGTATTTT CASSLTLAGGTDTQYF
TRBJ2-7 NA NA TRBV6-5 TGTGCCAGCAGTTCTGCGAGTCCCTACGAGCAGTACTTC CASSSASPYEQYF
TRBJ1-5 TRBD1 once TRBV5-6 TGTGCCAGCAGCTCGCACGGGACAGGGTTTCAGCCCCAGCATTTT CASSSHGTGFQPQHF
TRBJ1-4 TRBD1 NA TRBV19 TGTGCCAGTAGTTTCCGACAGGGGGGAAATGAAAAACTGTTTTTT CASSFRQGGNEKLFF
TRBJ2-4 TRBD2 NA TRBV5-1 TGCGCCAGCAGCTTGGAGGCGGGAGTCGGAAACATTCAGTACTTC CASSLEAGVGNIQYF
TRBJ2-1 TRBD2 NA TRBV28 TGTGCCAGCCGTAGCGGGAGGGGTAACAATGAGCAGTTCTTC CASRSGRGNNEQFF
TRBJ2-5 TRBD1 NA TRBV12-5 TGTGCTAGTGGTTTGGTACTTGTTGGGCAGGGGGCGCGATCGGAGTATCAAGAGACCCAGTACTTC CASGLVLVGQGARSEYQETQYF
TRBJ2-3 NA NA TRBV15 TGTGCCACCAGATCGGGATGGGGACCCAGCACAGATACGCAGTATTTT CATRSGWGPSTDTQYF
TRBJ2-1 NA once TRBV11-2 TGTGCCAGCAGCTTAGTCTCCAATGAGCAGTTCTTC CASSLVSNEQFF
TRBJ2-1 TRBD2 NA TRBV9 TGTGCCAGCAGCTTAGCTCAGGTCCTAGCGGGAGGGCCTGGGGAGCAGTTCTTC CASSLAQVLAGGPGEQFF
TRBJ2-7 NA NA TRBV7-2 TGTGCCAGCAGCCGTTCGGACATCTCCTACGAGCAGTACTTC CASSRSDISYEQYF
TRBJ2-1 NA NA TRBV30 TGTGCCGGATGGACTAACAATGAGCAGTTCTTC CAGWTNNEQFF
TRBJ1-5 NA NA TRBV7-8 TGTGCCAGCAGCTACCGGACGGGCAATCAGCCCCAGCATTTT CASSYRTGNQPQHF
TRBJ1-6 NA NA TRBV2 TGTGCCAGCAATGCGGACAGCTCCTATAATTCACCCCTCCACTTT CASNADSSYNSPLHF
TRBJ2-7 NA NA TRBV19 TGTGCCAGTGGGCCAGGGTTTGAAAGCGAGCAGTACTTC CASGPGFESEQYF
TRBJ1-2 NA once TRBV5-6 TGTGCCAGCAGCTTGTCGAGGCCCACTAGCTATGGCTACACCTTC CASSLSRPTSYGYTF
TRBJ1-1 NA once TRBV13 TGTGCCAGCAGCTCAGGGAGCACTGAAGCTTTCTTT CASSSGSTEAFF
TRBJ2-7 NA NA TRBV11-2 TGTGCCAGCAGCTTAGTAGGGGGTGTGACCTACGAGCAGTACTTC CASSLVGGVTYEQYF
TRBJ2-2 TRBD2 NA TRBV7-7 TGTGCTAGCAGCCCCGGGACTAGCGGGAGGGAGCTGTTTTTT CASSPGTSGRELFF
TRBJ1-2 NA NA TRBV19 TGTGCCAGCCATCTGACAGCTTCCTATGGCTACACCTTC CASHLTASYGYTF
TRBJ2-3 NA NA TRBV9 TGTGCCAGCAGCCCCTGGGACGGTAGCACAGATACGCAGTATTTT CASSPWDGSTDTQYF